The clone carrying this T cell receptor (beta chain) was seen ten or more times. One entry per CDR3 protein, called by TCRdb with MiXCR from the 5' RACE reads. Here the sample spans 250,000 to 350,000 distinct CDR3 sequences, 15% to 20% being singletons. This specimen comes from a study of CD8 T cells in ankylosing spondylitis. The germline V gene encodes CDR1 MNHEY and CDR2 SMNVEV (reference sequence). This CDR3 has 11 amino acids. The TCR originated in a male donor with ankylosing spondylitis or in good health (not recorded which). Sequenced input: blood, either unsorted or a sorted T cell fraction (not recorded which). The rearrangement links TRBV27 to TRBJ2-1; 10 bases are a match to TRBD2. CDR3 sequence reads: CVLAGVNEQFF. CDR3 nucleotides: TGTGTCCTAGCGGGAGTCAATGAGCAGTTCTTC.